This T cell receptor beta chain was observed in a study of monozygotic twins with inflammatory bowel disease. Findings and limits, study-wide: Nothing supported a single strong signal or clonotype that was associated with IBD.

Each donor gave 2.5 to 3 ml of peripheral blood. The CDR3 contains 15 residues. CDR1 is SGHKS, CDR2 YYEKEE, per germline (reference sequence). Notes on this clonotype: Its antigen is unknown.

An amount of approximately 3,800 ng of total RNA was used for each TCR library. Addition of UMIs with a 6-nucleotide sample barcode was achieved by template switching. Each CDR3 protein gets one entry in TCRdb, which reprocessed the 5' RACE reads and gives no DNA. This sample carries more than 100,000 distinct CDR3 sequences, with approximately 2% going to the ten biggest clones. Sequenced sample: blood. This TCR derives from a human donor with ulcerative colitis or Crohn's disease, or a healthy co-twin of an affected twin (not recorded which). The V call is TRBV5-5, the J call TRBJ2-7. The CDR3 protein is CASSLYGDTNYEQYF.